This T cell receptor (beta chain) stems from a study of PD-1 blockade in classical Hodgkin lymphoma. Across the whole study: Each patient was given nivolumab 3 mg/kg through a vein every 2 weeks. The study's findings and limits: Reports indicated that newly diagnosed patients had lower baseline TCR diversity than healthy donors did. A significant rise in TCR diversity was seen by C4D1 for CD4+ cells but not for CD8+ cells. Those achieving complete response showed baseline diversity like newly diagnosed patients.

The CDR3 runs to 14 residues. Germline V CDR1 and CDR2: GTSNPN, SVGIG (reference sequence). The V and J ends lost 2 bases and 5 bases respectively, with 13 bases between them. Generated by immunoSEQ multiplex PCR, the TCRdb table keeps only in-frame clones and is missing some. Found here are over 75,000 clones, about nine tenths of them singletons; the top ten hold roughly 3%. This sample's time point: cycle 4 day 1 (C4D1), after five to seven weeks of nivolumab. All the patients suffered relapse after autologous stem cell transplantation, and brentuximab vedotin exposure differed. Worth noting for this clone: Antigen unknown.

The sequencing used peripheral blood mononuclear cells (PBMCs), collected before the fourth cycle of nivolumab. The chain carries TRBV30 and TRBJ1-3; D call uncertain. The origin of this receptor is a human donor with classical Hodgkin lymphoma. Here the CDR3 DNA reads TGTGCCTGGAGTCGACTAGGGAGCAGAAACACCATATATTTT. Residues: CAWSRLGSRNTIYF.